Detailed here is one TCR beta chain. The target antigen is unknown. V dropped 5 bases and J dropped 5 bases, with 13 bases sitting between them. The CDR3 extends over 13 amino acids. Germline assignment: CDR1 MDHEN and CDR2 SYDVKM. This entry comes from a study of OX40 agonist ivuxolimab in advanced cancers. As for the study in general: Previous treatment with anti-PD-1, anti-PD-L1 or anti-CTLA-4 therapy was allowed; over 35% had received some.

Study-wide results and limits: The study did not work out the antigen specificity of the expanded peripheral T cells.

Libraries were prepared by immunoSEQ multiplex PCR; TCRdb keeps only in-frame clonotypes and omits some of them. The data hold 40,000 or so clones, with roughly 86% observed a single time. This chain connects TRBV28 to TRBJ2-7, with D unresolved. The origin of this receptor is an adult with an advanced solid tumor such as melanoma, head and neck, liver or kidney cancer. Specimen: CD4+ or CD8+ T cells sorted from blood, collected in a trial of the OX40 agonist ivuxolimab. CDR3 bases: TGTGCCAGCAGTCCCGGGCCAAGGAACGAGCAGTACTTC. Translating gives CASSPGPRNEQYF.